The 16 T cell receptor beta chains below were found in one sample sequenced in a study of cytomegalovirus exposure and HLA in healthy donors. The assay was immunoSEQ multiplex PCR, and TCRdb's table has in-frame clones only and misses some. The sample yields roughly 150,000 clones, approximately 96% seen once. The sequenced sample consisted of PBMCs. The source is a woman under 30 in good health and CMV-seronegative.

This chain connects TRBV7-9 to TRBJ2-3, with a weak D call TRBD2 (7 bases). The length of the CDR3 is 14 residues. CDR1 and CDR2 from the germline V gene are SEHNR and FQNEAQ (reference sequence). Between the trimmed V and J ends, which lost 6 bases and 5 bases, there was a span of 15 bases. CDR3 nucleotides: TGTGCCAGCAGACCGAGTAGGGGGGGAGATACGCAGTATTTT. Translated, it gives CASRPSRGGDTQYF.

CDR3 loop: CASSFSGSTDTQYF. DNA of the CDR3: TGTGCCAGCAGCTTCAGCGGGTCCACAGATACGCAGTATTTT. The chain joins TRBV7-8 to TRBJ2-3; D is perhaps TRBD2 (6 bases). The CDR3 spans 14 residues. With 3 bases removed from V and 2 bases from J, the gap between germline ends came to 9 bases. Germline V lookup: CDR1 SGHVS, CDR2 FQNEAQ.

The chain recombines TRBV7-2 with TRBJ2-5, with 7 positions matching TRBD2. This CDR3 comprises 14 residues. Germline CDR1 reads SGHTA; CDR2 reads FQGNSA. V dropped 5 bases and J dropped 1; count of bases not matched to a gene: 4. CDR3 protein: CASSPAGIQETQYF. The CDR3 DNA sequence: TGTGCCAGCAGCCCAGCGGGGATCCAAGAGACCCAGTACTTC.

The chain employs TRBV19 and TRBJ2-3, with 11 bases matching TRBD2. V lost 3 bases, J lost 1 base, and 6 bases stayed unmatched. Germline CDR1 LNHDA, CDR2 SQIVND (reference sequence). The CDR3 spans 17 residues. In DNA, the CDR3 is TGTGCCAGTAGTATCCGGGGACTAGCGGATCGCACAGATACGCAGTATTTT. It yields the protein CASSIRGLADRTDTQYF. Drawing the rest from reference TRBV19 and TRBJ2-3, the complete variable domain is DGGITQSPKYLFRKEGQNVTLSCEQNLNHDAMYWYRQDPGQGLRLIYYSQIVNDFQKGDIAEGYSVSREKKESFPLTVTSAQKNPTAFYLCASSIRGLADRTDTQYFGPGTRLTVL.

The chain couples TRBV4-3 to TRBJ2-1, with TRBD2 identical over 10 bases. V was clipped by 4 bases and J by 4 bases; unmatched bases: 7. Germline lookup yields CDR1 LGHNA and CDR2 YSLEER. CDR3 length: 16 residues. This CDR3 is CASSLTAGGGYNEQFF. The CDR3 DNA reads TGCGCCAGCAGCCTTACAGCGGGGGGGGGATACAATGAGCAGTTCTTC.

The chain employs TRBV9 and TRBJ2-2; D might be TRBD1 (6 bases). The CDR3 covers 17 residues. The V gene's germline CDR1 is SGDLS and CDR2 YYNGEE. V lost 4 bases, J lost 7 bases, and 23 bases lay in between. CDR3 protein: CASSIPLTTGTGGELFF. CDR3 sequence (DNA): TGTGCCAGCAGCATCCCCCTAACCACAGGGACCGGCGGGGAGCTGTTTTTT.

In DNA, the CDR3 is TGTGCCAGCTCACCTGTCGGGGAGGGGTCCTACGAGCAGTACTTC. It is translated as CASSPVGEGSYEQYF. The chain recombines TRBV18 with TRBJ2-7; 7 bases match TRBD2. CDR3 length equals 15 residues. Germline V gene sequence: CDR1 KGHSH, CDR2 LQKENI. The J segment lost 1 base and the V segment lost 3 bases, leaving 6 bases of the junction unmatched.

The V and J genes are TRBV27 and TRBJ1-2; 8 positions match TRBD1. This CDR3 has 15 residues. The germline V gene has CDR1 MNHEY and CDR2 SMNVEV (reference sequence). V shed 4 bases, J shed 9 bases, and the junction held 13 bases outside the gene matches. This CDR3 is CASSSGQVVNVSYTF. Here the CDR3 DNA reads TGTGCCAGCAGTTCGGGACAGGTCGTCAATGTAAGCTACACCTTC.

The chain combines TRBV6-5 with TRBJ1-3; D gene uncertain. Germline V CDR1 and CDR2: MNHEY, SVGAGI. The CDR3 covers 15 residues. Deletions cut 0 bases from V and 0 bases from J, with 6 bases between. DNA for the CDR3: TGTGCCAGCAGTTACTCCGCGTACTCTGGAAACACCATATATTTT. It specifies CASSYSAYSGNTIYF.

The chain combines TRBV5-6 with TRBJ2-5, with TRBD2 matching 11 bases. The V gene's germline CDR1 is SGHDT and CDR2 YYEEEE. CDR3 size: 17 residues. V lost 0 bases and J lost 8; bases outside the gene matches: 12. The CDR3 bases are TGTGCCAGCAGCTTGGCGGGTAGCGGGGGGGCTGGGTCTACCCAGTACTTC. Encoded protein: CASSLAGSGGAGSTQYF. The entire variable domain, with the rest obtained from reference TRBV5-6 and TRBJ2-5, is as follows: DAGVTQSPTHLIKTRGQQVTLRCSPKSGHDTVSWYQQALGQGPQFIFQYYEEEERQRGNFPDRFSGHQFPNYSSELNVNALLLGDSALYLCASSLAGSGGAGSTQYFGPGTRLLVL.

This chain uses TRBV2 with TRBJ1-5; D perhaps matches TRBD1 (6 bases). Trimming took 2 bases from V and 6 from J, leaving 17 bases between them. This CDR3 contains 16 residues. Germline V gives CDR1 SNHLY, CDR2 FYNNEI. CDR3 in amino acids: CASSEFGVGAGQPQHF. The CDR3, as DNA: TGTGCCAGCAGTGAATTTGGGGTGGGGGCGGGTCAGCCCCAGCATTTT.

This chain connects TRBV6-5 to TRBJ2-3; TRBD2 is a possible D gene (6 bases). Germline CDR1 MNHEY, CDR2 SVGAGI. With 5 bases removed from V and 2 bases from J, the gap between germline ends came to 11 bases. This CDR3 region has 14 residues. The CDR3 loop reads CASSLGLLTDTQYF. The CDR3 DNA sequence: TGTGCCAGCAGTCTGGGACTGCTCACAGATACGCAGTATTTT.

J is TRBJ1-1 and V is TRBV6-5; TRBD1 is a possible D gene (6 bases). CDR1 is MNHEY, CDR2 SVGAGI, per germline. V gave up 4 bases and J gave up 7 bases, with 13 bases separating them. This CDR3 is built from 13 residues. CDR3 in amino acids: CASSFDRRSEAFF. As DNA, the CDR3 is TGTGCCAGCAGTTTCGACAGGCGGAGTGAAGCTTTCTTT.

The V call is TRBV18, the J call TRBJ2-1, with D possibly TRBD1 on 6 matching bases. Germline values: CDR1 KGHSH, CDR2 LQKENI. The CDR3 is 13 residues long. V was pared by 3 bases and J by 4 bases, with 7 bases between. CDR3 protein: CASSPDRYNEQFF. For the CDR3, the DNA is TGTGCCAGCTCACCCGACAGGTACAATGAGCAGTTCTTC.

This chain links TRBV4-1 with TRBJ2-1; unclear D gene. There are 17 residues in the CDR3. Germline values: CDR1 MGHRA, CDR2 YSYEKL. V dropped 0 bases and J dropped 0 bases, with 12 bases sitting between them. CDR3 residues: CASSQDHSRSSYNEQFF. CDR3 bases: TGCGCCAGCAGCCAAGATCATAGTCGGAGCTCCTACAATGAGCAGTTCTTC.

The gene calls are TRBV7-9 and TRBJ2-3; TRBD1 agrees at 11 bases. V dropped 7 bases and J dropped 4; count of bases not matched to a gene: 7. Germline values: CDR1 SEHNR, CDR2 FQNEAQ (reference sequence). The CDR3 has 15 amino acids. CDR3 DNA sequence: TGTGCCAGCAAATTAAGGACAGGGGGCGCAGATACGCAGTATTTT. It specifies CASKLRTGGADTQYF.